This T cell receptor beta chain was captured by sequencing in a study of regulatory T cells in long-lasting Graves disease. The TCR beta library used iRepertoire HTBI primers with Arm-PCR amplification of CDR3. MiXCR, applied by TCRdb to the multiplex PCR reads, yields one record per CDR3 protein. Of some 430,000 distinct CDR3 sequences in the sample, about 22% were seen once. The CDR3 consists of 14 residues. Per germline, CDR1 LNHNV and CDR2 YYDKDF (reference sequence). The J segment lost 1 base and the V segment lost 5 bases, leaving 4 bases of the junction unmatched. This clonotype was seen only a few times. The sample's time point: persistent/refractory GD, antithyroid drugs over 5 years with positive TRAb. PBMCs were the source of the RNA used for TCR sequencing.

The sequence was collected from a female donor with Graves disease. V gene TRBV15 combines with J gene TRBJ1-1, with TRBD1 identical over 7 bases. The sequenced sample was peripheral blood mononuclear cells (PBMCs), obtained when the disease was refractory, from a patient treated with antithyroid drugs. The CDR3 DNA follows: TGTGCCACCAGCCTACAGGGGTGGAACACTGAAGCTTTCTTT. Its protein is CATSLQGWNTEAFF.